These 32 T cell receptor beta chains were sequenced from one sample in a study of blood T cell repertoires in COVID-19 (TCRdb year 2020). The method was the immunoSEQ multiplex PCR assay. Held by TCRdb, this immuneACCESS table contains in-frame sequences only and omits some clones. Under half of the omission traces to an unresolved V gene where checked; the cause of the rest is unknown. This sample gives 35,000 to 45,000 clones in total; nearly 90% of them show up just once. Of the sample, approximately 3% falls within the top ten clones. The sequenced sample consisted of peripheral blood. These TCRs come from a man between 45 and 60 years old with active COVID-19.

This chain uses TRBV5-6 with TRBJ1-1; D gene ambiguous. CDR1 is SGHDT and CDR2 is YYEEEE in the germline V gene. This CDR3 region has 13 residues. V was pared by 4 bases and J by 4 bases, with 11 bases between. The CDR3 DNA sequence: TGTGCCAGCAGCCTACTGGGGAGCACTGAAGCTTTCTTT. Protein product: CASSLLGSTEAFF.

This chain connects TRBV11-3 to TRBJ2-5; D is unresolved. The germline V gene has CDR1 SGHNT and CDR2 YENEEA. The CDR3 covers 13 residues. Trimming shortened V by 2 bases and J by 4 bases, and 8 bases separated the two germline ends. As DNA, the CDR3 is TGTGCCAGCAGCTTAATAACTGGAGAGACCCAGTACTTC. Protein: CASSLITGETQYF.

The count of this clone is one. In DNA, the CDR3 is TGTGCCAGCAGCCCGGACAGGAGTAGGGCAGATACGCAGTATTTT. Translated, it gives CASSPDRSRADTQYF. The chain uses TRBV5-4 and TRBJ2-3; 7 bases agree with TRBD1. The CDR3 covers 15 residues. V shed 4 bases and J 4 bases; nucleotides not matched to a gene: 9. Germline V gene data show CDR1 as SGHNT and CDR2 as YYREEE (reference sequence).

The V call is TRBV28, the J call TRBJ2-7, with TRBD1 identical over 7 bases. CDR1 and CDR2 from the germline V gene are MDHEN and SYDVKM. Losses at the gene ends were 6 bases for V and 3 bases for J; bases not matched to a gene: 11. The CDR3 totals 15 residues. The CDR3 bases are TGTGCCAGCAGACTCCGGGACAGCCTCCACTACGAGCAGTACTTC. Amino acids: CASRLRDSLHYEQYF.

This sequence joins TRBV4-1 and TRBJ2-4, with D possibly matching TRBD2 (5 bases). CDR1 is MGHRA and CDR2 is YSYEKL in the germline V gene. V lost 0 bases to trimming and J lost 3 bases, with 12 bases between them. The CDR3 spans 16 residues. CDR3 protein: CASSQERHGVKNIQYF. In nucleotides, the CDR3 is TGCGCCAGCAGCCAAGAGAGGCACGGGGTCAAAAACATTCAGTACTTC.

The genes are TRBV5-1 and TRBJ2-7; D may be TRBD1 (6 bases). CDR3 length: 13 amino acids. The V and J ends lost 4 bases and 2 bases respectively, with 10 bases between them. The germline gives CDR1 SGHRS, CDR2 YFSETQ. Here the CDR3 DNA reads TGCGCCAGCAGCCCAGGACAGACCTACGAGCAGTACTTC. This encodes CASSPGQTYEQYF.

V gene TRBV27 combines with J gene TRBJ2-1; weak D call: TRBD1 (5 bases). Between the trimmed V and J ends, which lost 5 bases and 6 bases, there was a span of 11 bases. This CDR3 is built from 13 residues. Germline loops: CDR1 MNHEY, CDR2 SMNVEV (reference sequence). CDR3 amino acids: CASSAWGSNEQFF. Here the CDR3 DNA reads TGTGCCAGCAGTGCCTGGGGCTCCAATGAGCAGTTCTTC.

The genes are TRBV7-2 and TRBJ2-7; 10 nucleotides agree with TRBD1. Germline V CDR1 and CDR2: SGHTA, FQGNSA. The CDR3 totals 13 residues. The V gene end was trimmed by 6 bases and the J gene end by 5 bases; junction bases not matched to a gene: 4. The CDR3, as DNA: TGTGCCAGCAGATTGGGACAGGGGCACGAGCAGTACTTC. It codes for CASRLGQGHEQYF.

This clone was detected only once. V usage is TRBV11-2 and J usage is TRBJ2-6; 7 nucleotides line up with TRBD2. V lost 2 bases and J lost 4; bases outside the gene matches: 14. Germline loops: CDR1 SGHAT, CDR2 FQNNGV. The CDR3 consists of 19 residues. The CDR3 nucleotides are TGTGCCAGCAGCTTACCCGTGGGCGGGGGATTGGGCGGGGCCAACGTCCTGACTTTC. It encodes CASSLPVGGGLGGANVLTF.

The chain recombines TRBV6-1 with TRBJ2-3, with 14 bases identical to TRBD2. The CDR3 spans 15 residues. Germline V lookup: CDR1 MNHNS, CDR2 SASEGT. After removal of 10 bases from V and 5 bases from J, the junction contained 8 bases not matched to a gene. CDR3 in DNA: TGTGCCATCAGGACTAGCGGGGGGCGGCTAGATACGCAGTATTTT. It encodes CAIRTSGGRLDTQYF.

This chain links TRBV15 with TRBJ2-2, with 7 bases matching TRBD1. The J segment lost 6 bases and the V segment lost 3 bases, leaving 4 bases of the junction unmatched. From germline, CDR1 is LNHNV and CDR2 YYDKDF (reference sequence). The length of the CDR3 is 14 residues. The CDR3 DNA reads TGTGCCACCAGCAGGGGAGACAGGGCCGGGGAGCTGTTTTTT. Translating it yields CATSRGDRAGELFF.

This rearrangement joins TRBV5-1 to TRBJ2-7, with 10 positions matching TRBD1. The CDR3 is made up of 14 amino acids. V shed 2 bases, J shed 2 bases, and the junction held 1 base outside the gene matches. The germline gives CDR1 SGHRS, CDR2 YFSETQ. CDR3: CASSLGQGAYEQYF. The CDR3 nucleotides read TGCGCCAGCAGCTTAGGACAGGGGGCCTACGAGCAGTACTTC.

This clone showed up just once. V gene TRBV7-3 combines with J gene TRBJ2-5; 13 nucleotides line up with TRBD2. The V and J ends lost 5 bases and 2 bases, in that order; junction bases with no gene match: 8. CDR1 is SGHTA, CDR2 FQGTGA, per germline. The CDR3 has 17 amino acids. Here the CDR3 DNA reads TGTGCCAGCAGCCTTGGACTAGCGGGGGTTGCGCAAGAGACCCAGTACTTC. Translation: CASSLGLAGVAQETQYF.

The chain is built from TRBV15 and TRBJ2-1; tentative D call: TRBD1 (6 bases). CDR1 is LNHNV and CDR2 is YYDKDF in the germline V gene (reference sequence). V lost 5 bases to trimming and J lost 8 bases, with 16 bases between them. CDR3 length: 14 amino acids. The CDR3 loop reads CATSARAGVHEQFF. The CDR3 DNA follows: TGTGCCACCAGCGCACGAGCAGGGGTACATGAGCAGTTCTTC.

This chain links TRBV25-1 with TRBJ1-1; no clear D gene. V lost 10 bases, J lost 1 base, and 13 bases lay in between. CDR1 is MGHDK and CDR2 is SYGVNS in the germline V gene. The CDR3 spans 13 residues. For the CDR3, the DNA is TGTGCCACCCGTAGCGGGCCGAACACTGAAGCTTTCTTT. It translates to CATRSGPNTEAFF.

CDR3 coding DNA: TGTGCCAGCAGCGTTGGAGTTTTCGGCTTCGCCGGGGAGCTGTTTTTT. The encoded protein is CASSVGVFGFAGELFF. This chain uses TRBV5-6 with TRBJ2-2; D not certain. V lost 4 bases and J 6 bases, leaving 19 bases between the germline ends. Per germline, CDR1 SGHDT and CDR2 YYEEEE. This CDR3 region has 16 residues. Full variable domain (missing parts from reference TRBV5-6 and TRBJ2-2): DAGVTQSPTHLIKTRGQQVTLRCSPKSGHDTVSWYQQALGQGPQFIFQYYEEEERQRGNFPDRFSGHQFPNYSSELNVNALLLGDSALYLCASSVGVFGFAGELFFGEGSRLTVL.

This clone was seen more than once but under ten times. J is TRBJ1-3 and V is TRBV6-4; no clear D gene. CDR1 MRHNA and CDR2 SNTAGT come from the germline V gene. V lost 6 bases and J lost 0, with 12 bases in between. The CDR3 runs 15 residues. CDR3 loop: CASSKDFNSGNTIYF. The CDR3 DNA follows: TGTGCCAGCAGCAAGGACTTCAACTCTGGAAACACCATATATTTT.

V gene TRBV5-4 combines with J gene TRBJ2-7, with 7 bases aligning to TRBD2. Germline trimming cut 4 bases from V and 3 bases from J; bases unmatched to any gene: 4. The germline V gene has CDR1 SGHNT and CDR2 YYREEE (reference sequence). The CDR3 is 13 amino acids. The CDR3 reads CASSRAGSYEQYF. The CDR3 bases are TGTGCCAGCAGCCGAGCGGGGAGCTACGAGCAGTACTTC.

The V call is TRBV2, the J call TRBJ2-1; D call uncertain. The germline V gene encodes CDR1 SNHLY and CDR2 FYNNEI. The CDR3 contains 11 residues. V lost 6 bases and J 3 bases, leaving 3 bases between the germline ends. The CDR3 protein is CASSGYNEQFF. The CDR3 coding sequence is TGTGCCAGCAGCGGCTACAATGAGCAGTTCTTC. Filled out from reference TRBV2 and TRBJ2-1, the complete variable domain reads EPEVTQTPSHQVTQMGQEVILRCVPISNHLYFYWYRQILGQKVEFLVSFYNNEISEKSEIFDDQFSVERPDGSNFTLKIRSTKLEDSAMYFCASSGYNEQFFGPGTRLTVL.

The gene calls are TRBV6-4 and TRBJ2-3, with TRBD2 matching over 7 bases. V gave up 4 bases and J gave up 2 bases; unmatched junction bases: 6. The germline gives CDR1 MRHNA, CDR2 SNTAGT. This CDR3 comprises 15 residues. The CDR3, as DNA: TGTGCCAGCAGTGTAAGCGGGGTGAACACAGATACGCAGTATTTT. Its protein product is CASSVSGVNTDTQYF.

CDR3 sequence (DNA): TGTGCCAGCAGTGAAATCGGAGATTGGGTCAATCAGCCCCAGCATTTT. Protein sequence: CASSEIGDWVNQPQHF. The rearrangement uses TRBV2 and TRBJ1-5; D ambiguous. Germline V gives CDR1 SNHLY, CDR2 FYNNEI. V shed 2 bases and J shed 3 bases, with 14 bases lying between them. CDR3 length: 16 amino acids.

This chain joins TRBV5-1 and TRBJ2-3; possibly TRBD2 for D (6 bases). This CDR3 region has 15 residues. Germline assignment: CDR1 SGHRS and CDR2 YFSETQ. Trimming left V 4 bases short and J 2 bases short, with 14 bases between. Written as DNA, the CDR3 is TGCGCCAGCAGCCCTGCCCGGACTATCACAGATACGCAGTATTTT. Translating gives CASSPARTITDTQYF. The full variable domain, with the rest looked up from reference TRBV5-1 and TRBJ2-3, is KAGVTQTPRYLIKTRGQQVTLSCSPISGHRSVSWYQQTPGQGLQFLFEYFSETQRNKGNFPGRFSGRQFSNSRSEMNVSTLELGDSALYLCASSPARTITDTQYFGPGTRLTVL.

This chain uses TRBV19 with TRBJ1-6; D is ambiguous. CDR1 and CDR2 from the germline V gene are LNHDA and SQIVND (reference sequence). With 0 bases removed from V and 0 bases from J, the gap between germline ends came to 12 bases. The CDR3 is 18 amino acids. The CDR3 nucleotides read TGTGCCAGTAGTATAGATCATTACCGGAGCTCCTATAATTCACCCCTCCACTTT. Protein product: CASSIDHYRSSYNSPLHF. The whole variable domain, filled in from reference TRBV19 and TRBJ1-6, reads DGGITQSPKYLFRKEGQNVTLSCEQNLNHDAMYWYRQDPGQGLRLIYYSQIVNDFQKGDIAEGYSVSREKKESFPLTVTSAQKNPTAFYLCASSIDHYRSSYNSPLHFGNGTRLTVT.

The V and J genes are TRBV9 and TRBJ2-5; 13 bases are a match to TRBD2. V shed 3 bases and J 1 base; nucleotides not matched to a gene: 6. Germline values: CDR1 SGDLS, CDR2 YYNGEE. The CDR3 is 17 residues long. CDR3 region: CASSAGGLAGAQETQYF. The CDR3 region has the DNA TGTGCCAGCAGCGCCGGCGGACTAGCGGGGGCCCAAGAGACCCAGTACTTC.

This clone showed up just once. The V gene is TRBV7-3, the J gene TRBJ2-5; no clear D. The CDR3 has 13 amino acids. Germline CDR1 is SGHTA and CDR2 is FQGTGA. The germline V and J ends were trimmed by 5 bases and 2 bases, with 9 bases remaining between them. CDR3 sequence: CASSTSPQETQYF. The CDR3 bases are TGTGCCAGCAGCACAAGTCCGCAAGAGACCCAGTACTTC.

Here the CDR3 reads CASSSLGGVSGNEQFF. DNA of the CDR3: TGCGCCAGCAGCTCCCTAGGGGGGGTAAGTGGGAATGAGCAGTTCTTC. The gene calls are TRBV5-1 and TRBJ2-1; a weak D match, TRBD2 (7 bases). V shed 3 bases and J shed 7 bases, with 20 bases lying between them. Per germline, CDR1 SGHRS and CDR2 YFSETQ. CDR3 size: 16 residues.

V is TRBV19 and J is TRBJ2-6, with 8 nucleotides matching TRBD1. V was clipped by 5 bases and J by 0 bases; unmatched bases: 9. From germline, CDR1 is LNHDA and CDR2 SQIVND (reference sequence). The CDR3 length is 18 residues. CDR3 region: CASSSGQGVFSGANVLTF. CDR3 coding DNA: TGTGCCAGTAGTTCCGGACAGGGAGTATTCTCTGGGGCCAACGTCCTGACTTTC.

The CDR3 loop is CASSQDIKEKAFF. The CDR3 DNA reads TGCGCCAGCAGCCAAGATATAAAGGAGAAAGCTTTCTTT. The chain recombines TRBV4-3 with TRBJ1-1; D remains ambiguous. In germline, CDR1 is LGHNA, CDR2 YSLEER. This CDR3 has 13 amino acids. V was pared by 0 bases and J by 9 bases, with 11 bases between.

V is TRBV12-3 or TRBV12-4 and J is TRBJ1-5; D is perhaps TRBD1 (5 bases). The V and J ends lost 5 bases and 4 bases respectively, with 9 bases between them. The CDR3 extends over 13 amino acids. CDR3 residues: CASSGATNQPQHF. Written as DNA, the CDR3 is TGTGCCAGCAGTGGGGCGACAAATCAGCCCCAGCATTTT.

The chain couples TRBV5-1 to TRBJ2-3, with D possibly being TRBD2 (5 bases). V was clipped by 6 bases and J by 1 base, with 18 bases between them. The germline CDR1 and CDR2 sequences are SGHRS and YFSETQ. This CDR3 region has 16 residues. The CDR3 DNA reads TGCGCCAGCAACCAGTTTCCGGGGTCCCGCACAGATACGCAGTATTTT. Protein sequence: CASNQFPGSRTDTQYF. Filled out from reference TRBV5-1 and TRBJ2-3, the complete variable domain reads KAGVTQTPRYLIKTRGQQVTLSCSPISGHRSVSWYQQTPGQGLQFLFEYFSETQRNKGNFPGRFSGRQFSNSRSEMNVSTLELGDSALYLCASNQFPGSRTDTQYFGPGTRLTVL.

The table lists this clone with a few counts. This chain uses TRBV2 with TRBJ1-2; D is undetermined. CDR1 and CDR2 from the germline V gene are SNHLY and FYNNEI. The length of the CDR3 is 13 residues. V lost 8 bases, J lost 4 bases, and 14 bases lay in between. CDR3 DNA sequence: TGTGCCAGCTGCCATGACTACCCCTATGGCTACACCTTC. This gives the protein CASCHDYPYGYTF.

The V call is TRBV11-2, the J call TRBJ2-3; 11 positions match TRBD2. The germline V gene has CDR1 SGHAT and CDR2 FQNNGV. With V trimmed by 1 base and J by 2 bases, 5 bases remained unmatched. This CDR3 has 17 amino acids. The CDR3 DNA reads as TGTGCCAGCAGCTTAGCTGCGGGACTAGCGGACACAGATACGCAGTATTTT. It translates to CASSLAAGLADTDTQYF.